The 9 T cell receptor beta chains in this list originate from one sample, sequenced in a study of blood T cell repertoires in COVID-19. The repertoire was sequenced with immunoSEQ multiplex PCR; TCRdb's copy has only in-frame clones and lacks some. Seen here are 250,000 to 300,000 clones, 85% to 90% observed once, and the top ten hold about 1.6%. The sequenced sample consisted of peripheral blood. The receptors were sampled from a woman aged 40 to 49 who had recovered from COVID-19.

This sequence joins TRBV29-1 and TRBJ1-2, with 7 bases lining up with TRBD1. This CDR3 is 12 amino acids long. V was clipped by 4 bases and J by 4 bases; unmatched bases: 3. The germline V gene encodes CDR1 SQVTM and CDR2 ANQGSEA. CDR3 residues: CSVGGTVYGYTF. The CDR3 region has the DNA TGCAGCGTTGGAGGGACAGTCTATGGCTACACCTTC.

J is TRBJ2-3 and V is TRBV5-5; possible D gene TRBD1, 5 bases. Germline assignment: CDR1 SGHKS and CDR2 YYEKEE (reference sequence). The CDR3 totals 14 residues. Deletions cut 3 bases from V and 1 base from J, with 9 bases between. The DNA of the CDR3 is TGTGCCAGCAGCTCCAGGACACGCACAGATACGCAGTATTTT. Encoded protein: CASSSRTRTDTQYF.

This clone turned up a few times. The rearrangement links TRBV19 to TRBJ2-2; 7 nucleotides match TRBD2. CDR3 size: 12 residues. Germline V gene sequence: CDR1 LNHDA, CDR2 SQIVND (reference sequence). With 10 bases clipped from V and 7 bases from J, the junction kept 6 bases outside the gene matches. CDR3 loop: CATLGEGGELFF. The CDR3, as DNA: TGTGCCACCCTGGGGGAGGGCGGGGAGCTGTTTTTT.

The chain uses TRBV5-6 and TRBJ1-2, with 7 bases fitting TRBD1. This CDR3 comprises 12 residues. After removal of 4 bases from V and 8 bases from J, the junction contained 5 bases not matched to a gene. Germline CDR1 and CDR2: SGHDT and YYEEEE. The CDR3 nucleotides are TGTGCCAGCAGCCCTTGGACAGGCGGCTACACCTTC. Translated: CASSPWTGGYTF.

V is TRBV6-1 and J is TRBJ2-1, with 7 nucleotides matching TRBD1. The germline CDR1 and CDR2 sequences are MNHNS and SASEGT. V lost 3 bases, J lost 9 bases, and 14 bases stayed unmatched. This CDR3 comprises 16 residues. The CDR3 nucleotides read TGTGCCAGCAGTGACCCGACAGGGTATGGACTGAGTGAGCAGTTCTTC. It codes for CASSDPTGYGLSEQFF.

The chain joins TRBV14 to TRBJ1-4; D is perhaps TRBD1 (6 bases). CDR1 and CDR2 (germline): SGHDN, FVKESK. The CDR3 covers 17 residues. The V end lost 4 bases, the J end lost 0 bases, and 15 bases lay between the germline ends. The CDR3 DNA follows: TGTGCCAGCAGCCTCATAAGGGGACATGCAACTAATGAAAAACTGTTTTTT. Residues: CASSLIRGHATNEKLFF.

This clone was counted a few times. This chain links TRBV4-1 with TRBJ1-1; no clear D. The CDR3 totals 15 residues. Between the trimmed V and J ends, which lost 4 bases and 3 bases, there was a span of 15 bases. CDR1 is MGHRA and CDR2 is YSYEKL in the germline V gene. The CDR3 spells CASSRGPGHHTEAFF. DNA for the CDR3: TGCGCCAGCAGCCGTGGCCCAGGTCATCACACTGAAGCTTTCTTT.

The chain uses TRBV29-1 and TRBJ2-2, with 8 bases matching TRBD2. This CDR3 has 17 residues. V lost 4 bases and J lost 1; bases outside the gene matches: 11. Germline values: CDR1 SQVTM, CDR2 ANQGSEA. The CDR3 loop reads CSVAKETGGLNTGELFF. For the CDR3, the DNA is TGCAGCGTTGCAAAGGAGACGGGGGGGTTGAACACCGGGGAGCTGTTTTTT.

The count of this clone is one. CDR3 loop: CASSLVGGQETQYF. The CDR3 DNA follows: TGTGCCAGCAGCTTAGTCGGGGGACAAGAGACCCAGTACTTC. The chain has TRBV7-9 and TRBJ2-5; perhaps TRBD2 as D (6 bases). V lost 1 base and J 2 bases, leaving 8 bases between the germline ends. This CDR3 has 14 amino acids. The germline V gene has CDR1 SEHNR and CDR2 FQNEAQ (reference sequence). The variable domain in full, with the rest retrieved from reference TRBV7-9 and TRBJ2-5, is DTGVSQNPRHKITKRGQNVTFRCDPISEHNRLYWYRQTLGQGPEFLTYFQNEAQLEKSRLLSDRFSAERPKGSFSTLEIQRTEQGDSAMYLCASSLVGGQETQYFGPGTRLLVL.